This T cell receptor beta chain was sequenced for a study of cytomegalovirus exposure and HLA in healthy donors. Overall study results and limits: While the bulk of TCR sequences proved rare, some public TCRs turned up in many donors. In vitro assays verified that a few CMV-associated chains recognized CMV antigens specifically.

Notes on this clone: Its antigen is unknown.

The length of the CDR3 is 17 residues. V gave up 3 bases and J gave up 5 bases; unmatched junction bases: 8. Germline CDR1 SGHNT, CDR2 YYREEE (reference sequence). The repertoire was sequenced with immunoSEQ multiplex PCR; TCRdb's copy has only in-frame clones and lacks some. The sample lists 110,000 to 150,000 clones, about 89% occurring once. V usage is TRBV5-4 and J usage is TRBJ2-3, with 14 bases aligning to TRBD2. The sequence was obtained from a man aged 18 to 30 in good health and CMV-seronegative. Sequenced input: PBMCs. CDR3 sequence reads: CASSSQTSGGAGDTQYF. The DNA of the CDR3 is TGTGCCAGCAGCTCACAGACTAGCGGGGGGGCTGGAGATACGCAGTATTTT.